This entry lists 18 T cell receptor beta chains sequenced from one sample in a study of blood T cell repertoires in COVID-19. Sequencing was performed with immunoSEQ multiplex PCR; in TCRdb, only in-frame clones are kept and a portion is missing. The sample records 250,000 to 400,000 clones, roughly 88% being singletons. Sequenced input: peripheral blood. Receptor source: a woman under 40 with COVID-19, enrolled during active disease.

The chain combines TRBV28 with TRBJ2-1; 7 nucleotides agree with TRBD1. Germline V gives CDR1 MDHEN, CDR2 SYDVKM. With V trimmed by 7 bases and J by 9 bases, 12 bases remained unmatched. The CDR3 loop spans 14 amino acids. CDR3 sequence reads: CASTLDRVESEQFF. The CDR3 DNA is TGTGCCAGCACCCTAGACAGGGTTGAGAGTGAGCAGTTCTTC.

V usage is TRBV19 and J usage is TRBJ2-1, with 10 bases identical to TRBD2. V gave up 5 bases and J gave up 2 bases; unmatched junction bases: 9. In germline, CDR1 is LNHDA, CDR2 SQIVND (reference sequence). The CDR3 extends over 17 amino acids. For the CDR3, the DNA is TGTGCCAGTAGTTCCCGGGGTAGCGGGGGGCCCTACAATGAGCAGTTCTTC. Residues: CASSSRGSGGPYNEQFF.

The table lists this clone with a few counts. The V and J genes are TRBV7-6 and TRBJ2-7; D uncertain. The CDR3 loop spans 15 amino acids. Trimming took off 1 base at V and 5 bases at J, with 15 bases between the two ends. Germline CDR1 SGHVS, CDR2 FNYEAQ. The CDR3 is CASSLVSSLAHEQYF. The CDR3 bases are TGTGCCAGCAGCTTAGTTTCCTCCCTGGCCCACGAGCAGTACTTC.

The rearrangement uses TRBV11-3 and TRBJ2-3; possibly TRBD2 for D (6 bases). The CDR3 sequence is 15 residues long. Trimming removed 6 bases at V and 2 bases at J, with 15 bases between. Germline V lookup: CDR1 SGHNT, CDR2 YENEEA. CDR3: CASSQSRDFTDTQYF. In DNA, the CDR3 is TGTGCCAGCAGTCAATCCCGGGACTTCACAGATACGCAGTATTTT.

The chain is built from TRBV4-1 and TRBJ2-5; D ambiguous. Deletions cut 7 bases from V and 2 bases from J, with 11 bases between. The germline gives CDR1 MGHRA, CDR2 YSYEKL. The CDR3 sequence is 13 residues long. Written as DNA, the CDR3 is TGCGCCAGCAAAGCCCGGTCTCAAGAGACCCAGTACTTC. Protein: CASKARSQETQYF.

The chain employs TRBV29-1 and TRBJ2-1; TRBD2 matches 7 bases. The CDR3 runs 12 residues. CDR1 is SQVTM, CDR2 ANQGSEA, per germline. J gave up 7 bases and V 6 bases, and 6 bases lay outside the gene matches. Here the CDR3 reads CSVLREGNEQFF. As DNA, the CDR3 is TGCAGCGTCCTAAGGGAGGGGAATGAGCAGTTCTTC.

The chain carries TRBV7-9 and TRBJ1-2; 8 nucleotides match TRBD1. After removal of 6 bases from V and 5 bases from J, the junction contained 8 bases not matched to a gene. CDR3 length: 14 residues. From germline, CDR1 is SEHNR and CDR2 FQNEAQ (reference sequence). The CDR3 DNA follows: TGTGCCAGCAGGGCTAGGACAGGGCTTTATGGCTACACCTTC. It translates to CASRARTGLYGYTF.

The chain joins TRBV9 to TRBJ1-1; 10 bases align to TRBD1. The CDR3 sequence is 13 residues long. The germline CDR1 and CDR2 sequences are SGDLS and YYNGEE. After removal of 2 bases from V and 5 bases from J, the junction contained 0 bases not matched to a gene. The CDR3 DNA reads as TGTGCCAGCAGCGTGGGACAGGGGACTGAAGCTTTCTTT. Protein sequence: CASSVGQGTEAFF.

The V gene is TRBV5-1, the J gene TRBJ2-2; possible D gene TRBD1, 6 bases. The CDR3 has 16 amino acids. Germline V gene sequence: CDR1 SGHRS, CDR2 YFSETQ. V lost 0 bases and J 4 bases, leaving 13 bases between the germline ends. CDR3 bases: TGCGCCAGCAGCTTGGCCGTGGGGGCGGGCACCGGGGAGCTGTTTTTT. As protein: CASSLAVGAGTGELFF.

The V call is TRBV6-5, the J call TRBJ1-6; 9 bases fit TRBD1. The length of the CDR3 is 14 residues. J was trimmed by 6 bases and V by 10 bases; bases with no gene match: 7. Germline V gene sequence: CDR1 MNHEY, CDR2 SVGAGI. The DNA for the CDR3 is TGTGCCATCGCCGAGGACAGGGGTAATTCACCCCTCCACTTT. It specifies CAIAEDRGNSPLHF.

The chain recombines TRBV4-3 with TRBJ2-5; 15 bases are a match to TRBD2. Per germline, CDR1 LGHNA and CDR2 YSLEER. The CDR3 is made up of 20 amino acids. Germline trimming cut 1 base from V and 5 bases from J; bases unmatched to any gene: 14. DNA for the CDR3: TGCGCCAGCAGCCAAGGCGGCCCCGGGACTAGCGGGGGGCCGGGGGAGACCCAGTACTTC. It translates to CASSQGGPGTSGGPGETQYF.

CDR3: CAWGTGPFYEQYF. The CDR3 coding sequence is TGTGCCTGGGGGACAGGGCCCTTTTACGAGCAGTACTTC. The gene calls are TRBV30 and TRBJ2-7; TRBD1 aligns across 9 bases. Germline V gene lookup returns CDR1 GTSNPN and CDR2 SVGIG (reference sequence). The CDR3 covers 13 residues. Trimming cost V 5 bases and J 4 bases; bases outside gene matches: 6.

This clone is a singleton in its sample. V usage is TRBV10-3 and J usage is TRBJ1-5, with TRBD1 matching over 8 bases. V lost 10 bases and J lost 6; bases outside the gene matches: 8. Per germline, CDR1 ENHRY and CDR2 SYGVKD. The CDR3 consists of 13 residues. This CDR3 is CASGQGFGQPQHF. In nucleotides, the CDR3 is TGTGCCAGCGGACAGGGCTTTGGTCAGCCCCAGCATTTT.

For this clone: Other DNA sequences in this specimen translate into the identical CDR3. V gene TRBV18 combines with J gene TRBJ1-1; 7 bases agree with TRBD1. The germline gives CDR1 KGHSH, CDR2 LQKENI. This CDR3 comprises 12 residues. Germline trimming cut 2 bases from V and 7 bases from J; bases unmatched to any gene: 1. Here the CDR3 DNA reads TGTGCCAGCTCACCAGACAGGGTTGAAGCTTTCTTT. Its translation is CASSPDRVEAFF. Supplemented by reference TRBV18 and TRBJ1-1, the full variable domain reads NAGVMQNPRHLVRRRGQEARLRCSPMKGHSHVYWYRQLPEEGLKFMVYLQKENIIDESGMPKERFSAEFPKEGPSILRIQQVVRGDSAAYFCASSPDRVEAFFGQGTRLTVV.

This clone was seen more than once but under ten times. The V call is TRBV2, the J call TRBJ2-2; tentatively, D is TRBD2 (5 bases). Germline assignment: CDR1 SNHLY and CDR2 FYNNEI. The CDR3 totals 15 residues. Trimming pared 6 bases from V and 6 bases from J, leaving 17 bases between. CDR3 in amino acids: CASRAGLNSPGELFF. CDR3 bases: TGTGCCAGCAGGGCGGGCCTTAATAGTCCCGGGGAGCTGTTTTTT.

This chain links TRBV7-2 with TRBJ1-5; 9 bases agree with TRBD1. J lost 7 bases, V lost 6 bases, and 10 bases had no gene match. The CDR3 runs 15 residues. Germline assignment: CDR1 SGHTA and CDR2 FQGNSA. CDR3 nucleotide sequence: TGTGCCAGCAGTTATACAGGGGGCGCGGGACAGCCCCAGCATTTT. Protein: CASSYTGGAGQPQHF.

The chain recombines TRBV19 with TRBJ1-3; 7 positions match TRBD1. This CDR3 comprises 15 residues. Looked up from germline, CDR1 is LNHDA and CDR2 is SQIVND (reference sequence). V shed 6 bases and J 4 bases; nucleotides not matched to a gene: 9. The CDR3 sequence: CASRHIGDSGNTIYF. The CDR3 DNA is TGTGCCAGTAGGCATATAGGGGACAGCGGAAACACCATATATTTT.

J is TRBJ2-1 and V is TRBV9; 9 positions match TRBD2. The germline gives CDR1 SGDLS, CDR2 YYNGEE. The CDR3 spans 16 residues. J lost 0 bases, V lost 3 bases, and 4 bases had no gene match. CDR3 residues: CASSALAGRSYNEQFF. The CDR3 nucleotides read TGTGCCAGCAGCGCACTAGCGGGTCGCTCCTACAATGAGCAGTTCTTC.